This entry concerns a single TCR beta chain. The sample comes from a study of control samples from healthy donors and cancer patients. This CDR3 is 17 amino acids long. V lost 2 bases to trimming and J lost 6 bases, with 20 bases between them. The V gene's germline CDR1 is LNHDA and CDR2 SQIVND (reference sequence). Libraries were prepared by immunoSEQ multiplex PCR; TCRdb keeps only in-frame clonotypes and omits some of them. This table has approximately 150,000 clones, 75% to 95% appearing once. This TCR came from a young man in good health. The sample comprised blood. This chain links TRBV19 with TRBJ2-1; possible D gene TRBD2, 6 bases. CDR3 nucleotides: TGTGCCAGTAGTATACCTCTCCGGGCGGGACGATTCAATGAGCAGTTCTTC. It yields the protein CASSIPLRAGRFNEQFF.